The rows below give T cell receptor beta chains drawn from one sample of a study of blood T cell repertoires in COVID-19. Assay used: immunoSEQ multiplex PCR; TCRdb lists only in-frame clones, some missing. The sample consists of 90,000 or so clones, about 82% of them appearing once. The sequenced material came from peripheral blood. The receptors here all came from a human donor in a cohort sampled during active COVID-19. The CDR3 runs from the conserved cysteine through the conserved F or W. Fields, in order: clone size, J gene, D gene, V gene, CDR3 protein, CDR3 DNA. D genes are given only for firm matches. Clone size is shown for a subset of rows, as once, few, many or a class of expanded clone.

clone_size: NA
j_call: TRBJ2-7
d_call: NA
v_call: TRBV27
cdr3_aa: CATRPSGAHEQYF
cdr3_nt: TGTGCCACCCGACCAAGTGGAGCACACGAGCAGTACTTC

clone_size: NA
j_call: TRBJ1-2
d_call: NA
v_call: TRBV28
cdr3_aa: CASSFGQNYGYTF
cdr3_nt: TGTGCCAGCAGTTTTGGACAGAACTATGGCTACACCTTC

clone_size: NA
j_call: TRBJ2-2
d_call: NA
v_call: TRBV7-6
cdr3_aa: CASSSLQSGHGELFF
cdr3_nt: TGTGCCAGCAGCTCCCTGCAGAGCGGTCACGGGGAGCTGTTTTTT

clone_size: NA
j_call: TRBJ2-2
d_call: TRBD1
v_call: TRBV5-4
cdr3_aa: CASSPRQGNTGELFF
cdr3_nt: TGTGCCAGCAGCCCTCGACAGGGGAACACCGGGGAGCTGTTTTTT

clone_size: NA
j_call: TRBJ1-6
d_call: NA
v_call: TRBV5-1
cdr3_aa: CASSSAEASPLHF
cdr3_nt: TGCGCCAGCAGCTCAGCCGAGGCTTCACCCCTCCACTTT

clone_size: NA
j_call: TRBJ2-2
d_call: NA
v_call: TRBV5-1
cdr3_aa: CASRKGGMGATTGELFF
cdr3_nt: TGCGCCAGCAGGAAGGGTGGAATGGGGGCGACCACCGGGGAGCTGTTTTTT

clone_size: NA
j_call: TRBJ2-5
d_call: NA
v_call: TRBV5-1
cdr3_aa: CASSSNLGQQETQYF
cdr3_nt: TGCGCCAGCAGCTCCAACCTAGGACAGCAAGAGACCCAGTACTTC

clone_size: NA
j_call: TRBJ2-7
d_call: TRBD1
v_call: TRBV10-3
cdr3_aa: CAISVGTGSYEQYF
cdr3_nt: TGTGCCATCAGTGTAGGGACAGGGTCCTACGAGCAGTACTTC

clone_size: NA
j_call: TRBJ1-2
d_call: TRBD1
v_call: TRBV6-5
cdr3_aa: CASSSGGNYGYTF
cdr3_nt: TGTGCCAGCAGTTCAGGGGGGAACTATGGCTACACCTTC

clone_size: NA
j_call: TRBJ2-5
d_call: NA
v_call: TRBV5-5
cdr3_aa: CASRPSIRTEETQYF
cdr3_nt: TGTGCCAGCAGACCCTCGATCCGAACGGAAGAGACCCAGTACTTC

clone_size: NA
j_call: TRBJ2-3
d_call: TRBD2
v_call: TRBV9
cdr3_aa: CASGGGTDTQYF
cdr3_nt: TGTGCCAGCGGGGGGGGCACAGATACGCAGTATTTT

clone_size: NA
j_call: TRBJ2-3
d_call: NA
v_call: TRBV2
cdr3_aa: CASSARATGDTQYF
cdr3_nt: TGTGCCAGCAGTGCCAGGGCCACAGGAGATACGCAGTATTTT

clone_size: many
j_call: TRBJ2-7
d_call: NA
v_call: TRBV6-5
cdr3_aa: CASNGGDSPSYEQYF
cdr3_nt: TGTGCCAGCAATGGCGGGGATTCCCCCTCCTACGAGCAGTACTTC

clone_size: NA
j_call: TRBJ2-7
d_call: TRBD2
v_call: TRBV7-8
cdr3_aa: CASSSVAGASYEQYF
cdr3_nt: TGTGCCAGCAGCTCAGTAGCGGGGGCATCCTACGAGCAGTACTTC

clone_size: NA
j_call: TRBJ1-2
d_call: NA
v_call: TRBV29-1
cdr3_aa: CSVEDRPGGSGYTF
cdr3_nt: TGCAGCGTTGAAGATCGTCCGGGAGGAAGTGGCTACACCTTC

clone_size: NA
j_call: TRBJ1-5
d_call: TRBD1
v_call: TRBV28
cdr3_aa: CASSQQGAKQPQHF
cdr3_nt: TGTGCCAGCAGTCAACAGGGGGCGAAGCAGCCCCAGCATTTT

clone_size: once
j_call: TRBJ2-3
d_call: NA
v_call: TRBV15
cdr3_aa: CATSREAGHTSGDTQYF
cdr3_nt: TGTGCCACCAGCAGAGAAGCGGGACATACCTCGGGCGATACGCAGTATTTT

clone_size: NA
j_call: TRBJ2-5
d_call: TRBD2
v_call: TRBV9
cdr3_aa: CASSGTSGSSETQYF
cdr3_nt: TGTGCCAGCAGCGGGACTAGCGGGAGCTCAGAGACCCAGTACTTC

clone_size: NA
j_call: TRBJ1-2
d_call: NA
v_call: TRBV7-9
cdr3_aa: CASSAGDYGYTF
cdr3_nt: TGTGCCAGTTCTGCAGGGGACTATGGCTACACCTTC

clone_size: NA
j_call: TRBJ1-1
d_call: NA
v_call: TRBV5-6
cdr3_aa: CASSLDPGSTEAFF
cdr3_nt: TGTGCCAGCAGCTTGGATCCGGGAAGCACTGAAGCTTTCTTT

clone_size: NA
j_call: TRBJ2-1
d_call: NA
v_call: TRBV27
cdr3_aa: CASSFTTALWNEQFF
cdr3_nt: TGTGCCAGCAGTTTCACGACTGCGCTATGGAATGAGCAGTTCTTC

clone_size: NA
j_call: TRBJ2-7
d_call: NA
v_call: TRBV7-9
cdr3_aa: CASSLGGGGLSSYEQYF
cdr3_nt: TGTGCCAGCAGCTTAGGGGGGGGCGGGTTGAGCTCCTACGAGCAGTACTTC

clone_size: NA
j_call: TRBJ1-5
d_call: TRBD1
v_call: TRBV2
cdr3_aa: CASSGGGDQHF
cdr3_nt: TGTGCCAGCAGTGGAGGGGGCGACCAGCATTTT

clone_size: NA
j_call: TRBJ2-5
d_call: TRBD2
v_call: TRBV9
cdr3_aa: CASSVAAGGPETQYF
cdr3_nt: TGTGCCAGCAGCGTAGCGGCGGGGGGGCCCGAGACCCAGTACTTC

clone_size: NA
j_call: TRBJ2-7
d_call: TRBD2
v_call: TRBV30
cdr3_aa: CAWSAGLAGPYEQYF
cdr3_nt: TGTGCCTGGAGTGCGGGCCTAGCGGGACCCTACGAGCAGTACTTC

clone_size: NA
j_call: TRBJ1-6
d_call: TRBD1
v_call: TRBV18
cdr3_aa: CASSPDRVWGSPLHF
cdr3_nt: TGTGCCAGCTCGCCGGACAGGGTTTGGGGTTCACCCCTCCACTTT

clone_size: NA
j_call: TRBJ1-5
d_call: NA
v_call: TRBV28
cdr3_aa: CASAVQGNQPQHF
cdr3_nt: TGTGCCAGCGCGGTACAGGGTAATCAGCCCCAGCATTTT